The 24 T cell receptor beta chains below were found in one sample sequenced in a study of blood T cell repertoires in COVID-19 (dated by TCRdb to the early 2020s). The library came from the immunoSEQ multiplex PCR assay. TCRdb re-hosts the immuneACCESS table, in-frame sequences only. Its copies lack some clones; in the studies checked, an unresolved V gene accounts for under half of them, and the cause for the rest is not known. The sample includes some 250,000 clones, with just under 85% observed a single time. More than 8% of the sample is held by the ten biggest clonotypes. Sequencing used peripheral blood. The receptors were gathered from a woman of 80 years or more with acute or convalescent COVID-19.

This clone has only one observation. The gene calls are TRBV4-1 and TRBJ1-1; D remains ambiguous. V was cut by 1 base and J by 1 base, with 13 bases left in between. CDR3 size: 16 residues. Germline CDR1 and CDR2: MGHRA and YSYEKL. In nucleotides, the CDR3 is TGCGCCAGCAGCCAAGTAGCGGGAGGGTGGAACACTGAAGCTTTCTTT. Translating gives CASSQVAGGWNTEAFF.

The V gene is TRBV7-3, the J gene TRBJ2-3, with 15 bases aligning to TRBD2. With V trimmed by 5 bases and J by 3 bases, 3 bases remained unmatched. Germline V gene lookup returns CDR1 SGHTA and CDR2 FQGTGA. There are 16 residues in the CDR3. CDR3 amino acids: CASSKGLAGGTDTQYF. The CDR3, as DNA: TGTGCCAGCAGCAAGGGACTAGCGGGGGGAACAGATACGCAGTATTTT.

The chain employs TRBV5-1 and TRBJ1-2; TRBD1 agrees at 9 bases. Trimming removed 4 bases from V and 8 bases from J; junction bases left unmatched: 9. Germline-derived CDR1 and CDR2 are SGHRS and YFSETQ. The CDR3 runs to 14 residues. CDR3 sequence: CASSPGTGSKGYTF. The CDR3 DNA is TGCGCCAGCAGCCCCGGGACAGGGTCAAAGGGCTACACCTTC.

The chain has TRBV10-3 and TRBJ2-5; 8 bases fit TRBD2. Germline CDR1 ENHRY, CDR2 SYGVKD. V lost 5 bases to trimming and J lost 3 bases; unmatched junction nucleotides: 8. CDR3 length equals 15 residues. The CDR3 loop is CAISPRGGEKETQYF. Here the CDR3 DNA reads TGTGCCATCAGTCCTCGGGGGGGGGAGAAAGAGACCCAGTACTTC.

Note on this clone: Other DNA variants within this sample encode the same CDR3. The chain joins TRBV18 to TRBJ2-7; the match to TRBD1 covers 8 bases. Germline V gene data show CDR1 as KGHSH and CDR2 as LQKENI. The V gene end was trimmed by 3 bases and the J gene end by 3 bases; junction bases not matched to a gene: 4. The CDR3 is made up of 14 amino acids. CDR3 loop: CASSPGQGLYEQYF. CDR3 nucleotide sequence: TGTGCCAGCTCACCTGGACAGGGCCTCTACGAGCAGTACTTC.

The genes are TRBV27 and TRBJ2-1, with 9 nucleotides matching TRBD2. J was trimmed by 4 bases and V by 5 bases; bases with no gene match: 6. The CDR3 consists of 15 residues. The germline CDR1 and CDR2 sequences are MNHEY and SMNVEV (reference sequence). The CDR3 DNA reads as TGTGCCAGCAGTCCCCTAGCGGGGAGATACAATGAGCAGTTCTTC. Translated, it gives CASSPLAGRYNEQFF.

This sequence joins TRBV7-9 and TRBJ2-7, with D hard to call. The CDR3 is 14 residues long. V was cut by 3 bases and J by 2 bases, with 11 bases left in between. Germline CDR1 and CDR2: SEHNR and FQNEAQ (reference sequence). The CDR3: CASSFAGSTYEQYF. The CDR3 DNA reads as TGTGCCAGCAGCTTCGCCGGGTCCACCTACGAGCAGTACTTC.

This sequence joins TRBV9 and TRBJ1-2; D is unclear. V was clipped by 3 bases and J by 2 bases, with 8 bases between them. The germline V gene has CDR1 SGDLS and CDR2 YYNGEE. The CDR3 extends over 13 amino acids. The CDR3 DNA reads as TGTGCCAGCAGCGAGACGGAGAACTATGGCTACACCTTC. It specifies CASSETENYGYTF. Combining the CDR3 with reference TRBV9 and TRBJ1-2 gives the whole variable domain DSGVTQTPKHLITATGQRVTLRCSPRSGDLSVYWYQQSLDQGLQFLIQYYNGEERAKGNILERFSAQQFPDLHSELNLSSLELGDSALYFCASSETENYGYTFGSGTRLTVV.

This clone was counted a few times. CDR3 sequence (DNA): TGTGCCAGCAGCCACTCTGGGGGACTTTATGGCTACACCTTC. As protein: CASSHSGGLYGYTF. V is TRBV6-6 and J is TRBJ1-2, with D perhaps matching TRBD1 (5 bases). Trimming took off 6 bases at V and 5 bases at J, with 16 bases between the two ends. Germline V lookup: CDR1 MNHNY, CDR2 SVGAGI (reference sequence). This CDR3 is 14 amino acids long.

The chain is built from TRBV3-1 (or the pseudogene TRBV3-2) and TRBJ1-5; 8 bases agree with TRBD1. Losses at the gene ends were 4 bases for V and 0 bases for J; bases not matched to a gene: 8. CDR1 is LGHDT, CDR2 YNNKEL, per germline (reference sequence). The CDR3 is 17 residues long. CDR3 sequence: CASSPGTGLLSNQPQHF. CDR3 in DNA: TGTGCCAGCAGCCCGGGGACAGGACTACTTAGCAATCAGCCCCAGCATTTT.

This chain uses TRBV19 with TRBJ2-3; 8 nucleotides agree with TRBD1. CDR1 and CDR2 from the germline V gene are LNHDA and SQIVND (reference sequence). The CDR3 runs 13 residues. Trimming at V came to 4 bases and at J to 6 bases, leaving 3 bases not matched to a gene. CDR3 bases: TGTGCCAGTAGTACCAGGGGGCGGGATACGCAGTATTTT. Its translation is CASSTRGRDTQYF.

For the CDR3, the DNA is TGTGCCAGTAGTCCAGCTAGCGTGGGGTCTAATGAGCAGTTCTTC. It translates to CASSPASVGSNEQFF. This sequence joins TRBV19 and TRBJ2-1; tentatively, D is TRBD2 (6 bases). V dropped 5 bases and J dropped 7 bases, with 18 bases sitting between them. Germline V CDR1 and CDR2: LNHDA, SQIVND (reference sequence). This CDR3 spans 15 amino acids.

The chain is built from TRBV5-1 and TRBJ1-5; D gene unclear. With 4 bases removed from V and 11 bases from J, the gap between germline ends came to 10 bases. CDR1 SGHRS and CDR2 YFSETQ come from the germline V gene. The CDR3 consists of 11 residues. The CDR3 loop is CASSHETAQHF. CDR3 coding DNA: TGCGCCAGCAGCCATGAAACAGCCCAGCATTTT.

The CDR3 protein is CATTTGGGQYF. In nucleotides, the CDR3 is TGTGCCACCACAACCGGAGGCGGGCAGTACTTC. The rearrangement links TRBV28 to TRBJ2-7, with TRBD2 as a possible D gene (5 bases). CDR1 MDHEN and CDR2 SYDVKM come from the germline V gene. V lost 10 bases and J lost 9, with 16 bases in between. The CDR3 is 11 amino acids.

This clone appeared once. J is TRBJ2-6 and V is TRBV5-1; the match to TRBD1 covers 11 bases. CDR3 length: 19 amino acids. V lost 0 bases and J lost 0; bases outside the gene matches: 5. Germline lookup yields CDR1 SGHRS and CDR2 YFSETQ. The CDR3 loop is CASSLAGGTGGSGANVLTF. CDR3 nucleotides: TGCGCCAGCAGCTTGGCTGGGGGGACAGGGGGCTCTGGGGCCAACGTCCTGACTTTC.

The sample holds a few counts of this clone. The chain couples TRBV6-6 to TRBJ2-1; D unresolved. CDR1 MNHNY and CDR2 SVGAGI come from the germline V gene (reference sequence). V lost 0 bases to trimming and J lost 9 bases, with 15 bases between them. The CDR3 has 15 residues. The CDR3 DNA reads TGTGCCAGCAGTTACTCATTAGTGCGGTCGGGTGAGCAGTTCTTC. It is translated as CASSYSLVRSGEQFF.

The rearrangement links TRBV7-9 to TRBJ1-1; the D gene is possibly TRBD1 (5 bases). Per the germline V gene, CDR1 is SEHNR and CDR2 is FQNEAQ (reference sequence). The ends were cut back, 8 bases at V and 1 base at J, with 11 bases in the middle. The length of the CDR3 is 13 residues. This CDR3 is CASQQTENTEAFF. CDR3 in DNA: TGTGCCAGCCAACAGACAGAGAACACTGAAGCTTTCTTT.

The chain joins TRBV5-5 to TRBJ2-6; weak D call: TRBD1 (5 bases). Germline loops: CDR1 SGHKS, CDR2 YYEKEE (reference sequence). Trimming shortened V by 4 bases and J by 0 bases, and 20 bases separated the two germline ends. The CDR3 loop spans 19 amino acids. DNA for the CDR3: TGTGCCAGCAGCCCCGCCCCGACAGTGTCGAGCTCTGGGGCCAACGTCCTGACTTTC. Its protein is CASSPAPTVSSSGANVLTF.

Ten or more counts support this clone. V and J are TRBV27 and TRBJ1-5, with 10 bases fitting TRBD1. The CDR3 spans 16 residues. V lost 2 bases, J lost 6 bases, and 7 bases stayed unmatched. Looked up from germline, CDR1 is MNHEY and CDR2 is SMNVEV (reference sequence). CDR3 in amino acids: CASSLTDRGRVQPQHF. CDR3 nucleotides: TGTGCCAGCAGTTTAACTGACAGGGGGCGCGTTCAGCCCCAGCATTTT.

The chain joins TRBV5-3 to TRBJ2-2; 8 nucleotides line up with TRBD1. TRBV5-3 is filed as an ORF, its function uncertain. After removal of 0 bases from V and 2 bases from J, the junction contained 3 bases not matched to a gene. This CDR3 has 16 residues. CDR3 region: CARSLADRGNTGELFF. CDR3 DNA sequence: TGTGCCAGAAGCTTGGCCGACAGGGGTAACACCGGGGAGCTGTTTTTT.

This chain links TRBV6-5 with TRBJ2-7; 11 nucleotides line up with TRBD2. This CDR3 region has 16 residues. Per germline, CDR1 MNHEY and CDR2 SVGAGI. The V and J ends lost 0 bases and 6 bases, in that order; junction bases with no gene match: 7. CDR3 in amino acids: CASSYSIAGTSGEQYF. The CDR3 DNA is TGTGCCAGCAGTTACTCGATCGCGGGGACTAGCGGCGAGCAGTACTTC.

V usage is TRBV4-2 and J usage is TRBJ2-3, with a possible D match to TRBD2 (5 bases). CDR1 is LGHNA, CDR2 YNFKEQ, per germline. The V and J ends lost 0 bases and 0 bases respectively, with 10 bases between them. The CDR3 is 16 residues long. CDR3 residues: CASSQDGGLSTDTQYF. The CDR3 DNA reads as TGTGCCAGCAGCCAAGATGGCGGACTTAGCACAGATACGCAGTATTTT.

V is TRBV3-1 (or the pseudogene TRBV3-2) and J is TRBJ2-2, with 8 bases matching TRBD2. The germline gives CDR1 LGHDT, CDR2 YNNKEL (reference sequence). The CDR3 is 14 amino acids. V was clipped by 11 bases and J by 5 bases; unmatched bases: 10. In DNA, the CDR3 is TGTGCCGTTGGGACTAGGAGGGGGACCGGGGAGCTGTTTTTT. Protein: CAVGTRRGTGELFF.

The CDR3 DNA reads TGCGCCACCCCGCTGAGGGTTTCTCGGGTGGAGACCCAGTACTTC. It is translated as CATPLRVSRVETQYF. The V gene is TRBV23-1, the J gene TRBJ2-5; tentatively, D is TRBD2 (5 bases). TRBV23-1 is marked as an open reading frame, function uncertain. V lost 10 bases and J 5 bases, leaving 23 bases between the germline ends. There are 15 residues in the CDR3.